The sequence of this TCR beta chain was determined in a study of cytomegalovirus exposure and HLA in healthy donors. The V end was cut by 1 base, the J end by 4 bases, with 13 bases between. CDR3 length: 16 residues. The germline CDR1 and CDR2 sequences are SEHNR and FQNEAQ (reference sequence). The study, taken as a whole, reports: As confirmed in vitro, a few CMV-associated chains were specific for CMV antigens. Presence/absence analyses supposed approximately even sequencing depth among donors.

PCR employed 60 Vbeta and 13 Jbeta primers. The table came from immunoSEQ multiplex PCR; TCRdb's copy has only in-frame clones and leaves some out. The data show hundreds of thousands of clones, approximately 88% seen once. Points on this clone: The antigen remains unidentified.

This clonotype was sampled from a boy aged 2 to 9 in good health and CMV-seronegative. Material for sequencing was PBMCs. This chain links TRBV7-9 with TRBJ1-4, with D possibly being TRBD1 (6 bases). This chain's CDR3 is CASSLGTVNYNEKLFF. The CDR3 DNA reads TGTGCCAGCAGCTTAGGGACAGTCAATTATAATGAAAAACTGTTTTTT.